The next 27 T cell receptor beta chains were all read from a single sample in a study of T cell repertoires in cytomegalovirus infection. TCRdb itself ran the reads through MiXCR, one entry per CDR3 protein. This table has around 200,000 distinct CDR3 sequences, roughly 17% appearing once. The specimen was CD8+ T cells from PBMCs. The receptors derive from a human donor in good health (CMV status not recorded). Some clones in this sample may be carry-over from other donors' samples.

This clonotype was recorded a few times. The rearrangement joins TRBV7-9 to TRBJ2-7, with TRBD2 matching over 8 bases. V gave up 6 bases and J gave up 4 bases; unmatched junction bases: 14. Germline CDR1 is SEHNR and CDR2 is FQNEAQ (reference sequence). This CDR3 region has 16 residues. The chain's CDR3 is CASSITAGGKGYEQYF. CDR3 nucleotides: TGTGCCAGCAGTATTACCGCGGGGGGTAAAGGATACGAGCAGTACTTC.

This clonotype showed up just a few times. The genes are TRBV7-2 and TRBJ2-7, with 8 positions matching TRBD2. The CDR3 length is 13 residues. Germline CDR1 SGHTA, CDR2 FQGNSA. J was trimmed by 6 bases and V by 1 base; bases with no gene match: 2. The CDR3, as DNA: TGTGCCAGCAGCTTAGTAACTAGCGGCGAGCAGTACTTC. Its protein product is CASSLVTSGEQYF.

This clonotype appeared a few times. The chain links TRBV7-3 to TRBJ2-5; D is perhaps TRBD1 (7 bases). The CDR3 is made up of 15 amino acids. Germline V gives CDR1 SGHTA, CDR2 FQGTGA. V shed 2 bases and J shed 2 bases, with 12 bases lying between them. The CDR3: CASSLSGGLQETQYF. Written as DNA, the CDR3 is TGTGCCAGCAGCTTATCAGGGGGGCTACAAGAGACCCAGTACTTC. Full variable domain (remainder filled in from reference TRBV7-3 and TRBJ2-5): GAGVSQTPSNKVTEKGKYVELRCDPISGHTALYWYRQSLGQGPEFLIYFQGTGAADDSGLPNDRFFAVRPEGSVSTLKIQRTERGDSAVYLCASSLSGGLQETQYFGPGTRLLVL.

The sample holds many counts of this clonotype. V gene TRBV7-2 combines with J gene TRBJ2-7; D is uncertain. The CDR3 runs 14 residues. Per germline, CDR1 SGHTA and CDR2 FQGNSA. Trimming took 1 base from V and 0 from J, leaving 7 bases between them. For the CDR3, the DNA is TGTGCCAGCAGCTTAGGGTATGACTCCTACGAGCAGTACTTC. Amino acid sequence: CASSLGYDSYEQYF. Full variable domain (outside the CDR3, taken from reference TRBV7-2 and TRBJ2-7): GAGVSQSPSNKVTEKGKDVELRCDPISGHTALYWYRQSLGQGLEFLIYFQGNSAPDKSGLPSDRFSAERTGGSVSTLTIQRTQQEDSAVYLCASSLGYDSYEQYFGPGTRLTVT.

This clonotype was observed a few times. This chain connects TRBV11-2 to TRBJ2-2; 8 positions match TRBD1. The V gene's germline CDR1 is SGHAT and CDR2 FQNNGV. Trimming at V came to 6 bases and at J to 2 bases, leaving 8 bases not matched to a gene. The CDR3 runs 16 residues. The CDR3 here is CASRKLGTGNTGELFF. CDR3 in DNA: TGTGCCAGCAGAAAACTCGGGACAGGCAACACCGGGGAGCTGTTTTTT. Full variable domain (remainder filled in from reference TRBV11-2 and TRBJ2-2): EAGVAQSPRYKIIEKRQSVAFWCNPISGHATLYWYQQILGQGPKLLIQFQNNGVVDDSQLPKDRFSAERLKGVDSTLKIQPAKLEDSAVYLCASRKLGTGNTGELFFGEGSRLTVL.

The chain recombines TRBV5-6 with TRBJ2-2, with 7 bases fitting TRBD1. Trimming at V came to 4 bases and at J to 4 bases, leaving 10 bases not matched to a gene. This CDR3 is built from 16 residues. Per germline, CDR1 SGHDT and CDR2 YYEEEE. The DNA of the CDR3 is TGTGCCAGCAGCACCGACAGGGAGTGGAGCACCGGGGAGCTGTTTTTT. Translated: CASSTDREWSTGELFF. Complete variable domain (other parts from reference TRBV5-6 and TRBJ2-2): DAGVTQSPTHLIKTRGQQVTLRCSPKSGHDTVSWYQQALGQGPQFIFQYYEEEERQRGNFPDRFSGHQFPNYSSELNVNALLLGDSALYLCASSTDREWSTGELFFGEGSRLTVL.

The genes are TRBV15 and TRBJ2-3, with 10 bases that match TRBD2. Germline loops: CDR1 LNHNV, CDR2 YYDKDF (reference sequence). The CDR3 has 18 residues. The J segment lost 0 bases and the V segment lost 6 bases, leaving 12 bases of the junction unmatched. The CDR3 is CATRRSGGAGLSTDTQYF. The DNA of the CDR3 is TGTGCCACCAGACGCAGCGGGGGGGCAGGACTGAGCACAGATACGCAGTATTTT.

This clonotype has only a few counts. This sequence joins TRBV7-9 and TRBJ2-5; D might be TRBD1 or TRBD2, each matching 5 bases. With 5 bases removed from V and 5 bases from J, the gap between germline ends came to 18 bases. Germline values: CDR1 SEHNR, CDR2 FQNEAQ (reference sequence). The CDR3 has 15 amino acids. In nucleotides, the CDR3 is TGTGCCAGCAGCGGTCCGGGGCAAAGGAGGGAGACCCAGTACTTC. It encodes CASSGPGQRRETQYF.

V usage is TRBV25-1 and J usage is TRBJ2-1; D possibly corresponds to TRBD2 (7 bases). From germline, CDR1 is MGHDK and CDR2 SYGVNS. V dropped 10 bases and J dropped 6 bases, with 16 bases sitting between them. CDR3 length: 13 amino acids. For the CDR3, the DNA is TGTGCCACCAGGGGAGGGGCCAGCAATGAGCAGTTCTTC. Translation gives CATRGGASNEQFF. Based on the CDR3 plus reference TRBV25-1 and TRBJ2-1, the full variable domain is EADIYQTPRYLVIGTGKKITLECSQTMGHDKMYWYQQDPGMELHLIHYSYGVNSTEKGDLSSESTVSRIRTEHFPLTLESARPSHTSQYLCATRGGASNEQFFGPGTRLTVL.

This chain connects TRBV6-8 to TRBJ1-6; maybe TRBD1 (5 bases). The V gene lost 4 bases and the J gene lost 5 bases, with 6 bases spanning the gap. This CDR3 spans 13 amino acids. Germline V gives CDR1 MNHGY, CDR2 SAAAGT. CDR3 protein: CASSLTDNSPLHF. The CDR3 DNA is TGTGCCAGCAGTTTGACAGATAATTCACCCCTCCACTTT.

This clonotype was seen more than once but under ten times. V and J are TRBV4-1 and TRBJ1-3; no definite D call. Trimming took 2 bases from V and 3 from J, leaving 8 bases between them. CDR1 is MGHRA and CDR2 is YSYEKL in the germline V gene. CDR3 length equals 14 residues. The CDR3 DNA is TGCGCCAGCAGCCAAAGTTCTTATGGAAACACCATATATTTT. This translates into CASSQSSYGNTIYF.

This clonotype was counted a few times. This chain joins TRBV27 and TRBJ1-1; 10 nucleotides align to TRBD1. The CDR3 is 16 residues long. Germline CDR1 MNHEY, CDR2 SMNVEV (reference sequence). J was trimmed by 1 base and V by 7 bases; bases with no gene match: 9. The chain's CDR3 is CASKDRGPSTNTEAFF. The CDR3 nucleotides are TGTGCCAGCAAAGACAGGGGGCCGTCGACGAACACTGAAGCTTTCTTT.

The chain combines TRBV7-9 with TRBJ2-7; TRBD1 matches at 9 bases. V was pared by 2 bases and J by 2 bases, with 7 bases of the junction left unmatched. The germline V gene has CDR1 SEHNR and CDR2 FQNEAQ (reference sequence). CDR3 size: 16 residues. The CDR3 reads CASSLSGTGTPYEQYF. The CDR3 coding sequence is TGTGCCAGCAGCTTATCCGGGACAGGGACCCCCTACGAGCAGTACTTC. Using reference TRBV7-9 and TRBJ2-7 for the parts outside the CDR3, the full variable domain is DTGVSQNPRHKITKRGQNVTFRCDPISEHNRLYWYRQTLGQGPEFLTYFQNEAQLEKSRLLSDRFSAERPKGSFSTLEIQRTEQGDSAMYLCASSLSGTGTPYEQYFGPGTRLTVT.

There are many counts of this clonotype. V is TRBV11-2 and J is TRBJ2-1, with D unresolved. The CDR3 spans 11 residues. Germline V gives CDR1 SGHAT, CDR2 FQNNGV. V was cut by 6 bases and J by 10 bases, with 10 bases left in between. CDR3 DNA: TGTGCCAGCAGTTTGTGGGAAGAGCAGTTCTTC. It codes for CASSLWEEQFF.

This clonotype occurred a few times. This chain connects TRBV28 to TRBJ1-2; D possibly corresponds to TRBD1 (6 bases). Per germline, CDR1 MDHEN and CDR2 SYDVKM. The ends were cut back, 4 bases at V and 10 bases at J, with 13 bases in the middle. This CDR3 has 12 residues. The CDR3 DNA reads as TGTGCCAGCAGTTGGGGGGCCGGGGACTACACCTTC. It codes for CASSWGAGDYTF.

This clonotype occurred a few times. The DNA of the CDR3 is TGTGCCAGCAGCTTGTGGGGGACTAGCAATCAGCCCCAGCATTTT. Protein sequence: CASSLWGTSNQPQHF. The J gene is TRBJ1-5, the V gene TRBV5-6, with D possibly matching TRBD1 (5 bases). The CDR3 loop spans 15 amino acids. V was trimmed by 1 base and J by 0 bases, leaving 8 bases between them. Germline-derived CDR1 and CDR2 are SGHDT and YYEEEE. The full variable domain, completed using reference TRBV5-6 and TRBJ1-5, is DAGVTQSPTHLIKTRGQQVTLRCSPKSGHDTVSWYQQALGQGPQFIFQYYEEEERQRGNFPDRFSGHQFPNYSSELNVNALLLGDSALYLCASSLWGTSNQPQHFGDGTRLSIL.

The chain employs TRBV7-8 and TRBJ2-3; 11 bases line up with TRBD2. Unmatched junction bases numbered 6, after V lost 1 base and J lost 6 bases. CDR1 is SGHVS, CDR2 FQNEAQ, per germline. The CDR3 has 16 residues. DNA of the CDR3: TGTGCCAGCAGCTTAGAGGGGCTAGCGGGGGGTGATACGCAGTATTTT. Residues: CASSLEGLAGGDTQYF.

A few counts support this clonotype. The gene calls are TRBV11-2 and TRBJ2-6; TRBD1 or TRBD2 may be the D gene (5 bases each). Germline V lookup: CDR1 SGHAT, CDR2 FQNNGV. With 1 base removed from V and 0 bases from J, the gap between germline ends came to 13 bases. This CDR3 is built from 18 residues. The CDR3 DNA reads TGTGCCAGCAGCTTAGGCCCTCCGGGGCTCTCTGGGGCCAACGTCCTGACTTTC. Its translation is CASSLGPPGLSGANVLTF.

This sequence joins TRBV29-1 and TRBJ1-1; possibly TRBD1 for D (5 bases). The CDR3 totals 11 residues. Trimming removed 3 bases at V and 9 bases at J, with 11 bases between. Germline V gene sequence: CDR1 SQVTM, CDR2 ANQGSEA. CDR3 sequence reads: CSVDDSLQAFF. In DNA form, the CDR3 reads TGCAGCGTTGATGACAGCCTTCAAGCTTTCTTT.

This sequence joins TRBV28 and TRBJ1-4; D is perhaps TRBD1 (6 bases). V gave up 5 bases and J gave up 5 bases, with 15 bases separating them. The CDR3 is 15 amino acids. Germline V gene sequence: CDR1 MDHEN, CDR2 SYDVKM. The CDR3 DNA is TGTGCCAGCAGTCCCTGGACAGATGAGAATGAAAAACTGTTTTTT. Protein product: CASSPWTDENEKLFF.

This clonotype was recorded a few times. V gene TRBV19 combines with J gene TRBJ2-1; D is possibly TRBD1 (5 bases). In germline, CDR1 is LNHDA, CDR2 SQIVND (reference sequence). This CDR3 region has 12 residues. Trimming shortened V by 2 bases and J by 8 bases, and 7 bases separated the two germline ends. The CDR3 sequence: CASSIFRDEQFF. CDR3 in DNA: TGTGCCAGTAGTATATTCAGGGATGAGCAGTTCTTC. Together with reference TRBV19 and TRBJ2-1, the CDR3 gives the full variable domain: DGGITQSPKYLFRKEGQNVTLSCEQNLNHDAMYWYRQDPGQGLRLIYYSQIVNDFQKGDIAEGYSVSREKKESFPLTVTSAQKNPTAFYLCASSIFRDEQFFGPGTRLTVL.

This sequence joins TRBV7-6 and TRBJ2-7; 12 nucleotides match TRBD2. The CDR3 covers 17 residues. Germline V lookup: CDR1 SGHVS, CDR2 FNYEAQ. Losses at the gene ends were 5 bases for V and 6 bases for J; bases not matched to a gene: 14. The CDR3 protein is CASSPRLAGETLTEQYF. The DNA for the CDR3 is TGTGCCAGCAGCCCCCGACTAGCGGGGGAGACTCTTACCGAGCAGTACTTC.

The V call is TRBV10-3, the J call TRBJ2-3, with D perhaps given as TRBD1 or TRBD2 (6 bases each). Trimming pared 4 bases from V and 3 bases from J, leaving 29 bases between. CDR1 and CDR2 from the germline V gene are ENHRY and SYGVKD. The CDR3 runs to 20 residues. The CDR3 loop is CAISALWTERGERKTDTQYF. The CDR3 bases are TGTGCCATCAGTGCACTTTGGACGGAAAGGGGGGAGAGGAAGACAGATACGCAGTATTTT.

The table lists this clonotype with a few counts. The chain combines TRBV28 with TRBJ2-2, with D possibly being TRBD2 (7 bases). Trimming took off 7 bases at V and 7 bases at J, with 25 bases between the two ends. Germline V gives CDR1 MDHEN, CDR2 SYDVKM. The CDR3 consists of 17 residues. The CDR3 nucleotides are TGTGCCAGCAAAGGGTTGAGCGCGGGGGCGCGATACGGGGAGCTGTTTTTT. This translates into CASKGLSAGARYGELFF.

The CDR3 sequence is CSVVGGASYTF. CDR3 DNA sequence: TGCAGCGTTGTTGGCGGGGCAAGCTACACCTTC. The chain employs TRBV29-1 and TRBJ1-2; TRBD1 might be the D (5 bases). Per germline, CDR1 SQVTM and CDR2 ANQGSEA. The CDR3 loop spans 11 amino acids. Trimming removed 4 bases from V and 9 bases from J, with 12 bases in between.

V usage is TRBV7-6 and J usage is TRBJ1-2; possibly TRBD1 for D (6 bases). Germline V lookup: CDR1 SGHVS, CDR2 FNYEAQ. The V and J ends lost 1 base and 8 bases respectively, with 20 bases between them. This CDR3 is built from 16 residues. The CDR3 is CASSLDRITGPEGYTF. The CDR3 nucleotides read TGTGCCAGCAGCTTAGACCGAATTACAGGGCCTGAGGGCTACACCTTC.

V is TRBV28 and J is TRBJ2-2; D is perhaps TRBD1 (6 bases). V was shortened by 6 bases and J by 0 bases, with 8 bases between the two germline ends. The germline gives CDR1 MDHEN, CDR2 SYDVKM. The length of the CDR3 is 14 residues. DNA of the CDR3: TGTGCCAGCAGGGGACATACGAACACCGGGGAGCTGTTTTTT. Encoded protein: CASRGHTNTGELFF.